This section outlines one T cell receptor beta chain sequence together with its context. The CDR3 spans 17 residues. Deletions cut 9 bases from V and 2 bases from J, with 24 bases between. Germline assignment: CDR1 LNHDA and CDR2 SQIVND (reference sequence). These data belong to a study of T cells in Graves' hyperthyroidism and ophthalmopathy. From RNA transcripts, TCR beta CDR3 regions were amplified. A first-round RT-PCR of the TCR CDR3 used the HTBI primer set. TCRdb reprocessed the multiplex PCR reads via MiXCR and lists one record per CDR3 protein. In the table there are 500,000 to 750,000 distinct CDR3 sequences, 15% to 18% of which are singletons. Fresh 10 ml peripheral blood yielded PBMCs.

The chain recombines TRBV19 with TRBJ2-3; unclear D gene. The TCR comes from a woman aged 25-40 years with Graves' hyperthyroidism. The specimen sequenced was blood. The CDR3 sequence is CARMAWDHLAYTDTQYF. CDR3 nucleotides: TGTGCCAGGATGGCTTGGGATCACCTCGCCTACACAGATACGCAGTATTTT. The full variable domain, with the rest looked up from reference TRBV19 and TRBJ2-3, is DGGITQSPKYLFRKEGQNVTLSCEQNLNHDAMYWYRQDPGQGLRLIYYSQIVNDFQKGDIAEGYSVSREKKESFPLTVTSAQKNPTAFYLCARMAWDHLAYTDTQYFGPGTRLTVL.